The 2 T cell receptor beta chains below were found in one sample sequenced in a study of identical twins. From the 5' RACE reads, TCRdb called clonotypes with MiXCR, one entry per CDR3 protein. The data contain about 1.7 million distinct CDR3 sequences, about 31% of them singletons. The sequencing sample was made of cord blood. The receptors derive from a newborn girl in good health.

This clonotype showed up just a few times. The V and J genes are TRBV11-3 and TRBJ2-3; 10 bases agree with TRBD1. The CDR3 sequence is 16 residues long. The J segment lost 2 bases and the V segment lost 4 bases, leaving 6 bases of the junction unmatched. Germline loops: CDR1 SGHNT, CDR2 YENEEA. The CDR3: CASSSRTGGVTDTQYF. The DNA of the CDR3 is TGTGCCAGCAGCTCCCGGACAGGGGGGGTCACAGATACGCAGTATTTT.

This clonotype was seen a handful of times. The genes are TRBV3-1 and TRBJ2-1, with unresolved D. V lost 0 bases to trimming and J lost 0 bases, with 9 bases between them. The length of the CDR3 is 16 residues. Germline V gene sequence: CDR1 LGHDT, CDR2 YNNKEL (reference sequence). The chain's CDR3 is CASSQDKRTSYNEQFF. The CDR3 DNA is TGTGCCAGCAGCCAAGATAAGAGGACCTCCTACAATGAGCAGTTCTTC.